The 13 T cell receptor beta chains below come from one sample, sequenced in a study of blood T cell repertoires in COVID-19. Assay used: immunoSEQ multiplex PCR; TCRdb lists only in-frame clones, some missing. The data show 40,000 to 45,000 clones, with 89% seen just once and 6.2% held by the top ten. Material for sequencing was peripheral blood. Receptors originate from a human donor in a cohort sampled during active COVID-19.

The rearrangement joins TRBV20-1 to TRBJ2-1; a possible D gene is TRBD2 (5 bases). The V gene lost 8 bases and the J gene lost 10 bases, with 15 bases spanning the gap. Looked up from germline, CDR1 is DFQATT and CDR2 is SNEGSKA (reference sequence). CDR3 length: 11 residues. The CDR3 DNA is TGCAGTCTCCCGGTCCGGAGGGAGCAGTTCTTC. Translation: CSLPVRREQFF.

This clone was counted only a few times. The J gene is TRBJ1-3, the V gene TRBV5-6; 7 bases are shared with TRBD1. Germline-derived CDR1 and CDR2 are SGHDT and YYEEEE. The junction had 5 bases not matched to a gene; V was cut back by 4 bases and J by 4 bases. The CDR3 contains 14 residues. The CDR3 sequence is CASSPVGQGNTIYF. DNA of the CDR3: TGTGCCAGCAGCCCAGTGGGACAGGGAAACACCATATATTTT.

This clone was seen only a few times. The chain carries TRBV7-9 and TRBJ2-7, with D possibly matching TRBD1 (6 bases). The CDR3 loop spans 16 amino acids. V was clipped by 6 bases and J by 4 bases, with 22 bases between them. Per the germline V gene, CDR1 is SEHNR and CDR2 is FQNEAQ (reference sequence). The DNA for the CDR3 is TGTGCCAGCAGTAGACAGGCAGACGGGGCTCCTTACGAGCAGTACTTC. As protein: CASSRQADGAPYEQYF.

The chain joins TRBV28 to TRBJ1-6, with a weak D call TRBD1 (5 bases). CDR3 length: 16 amino acids. The V end lost 4 bases, the J end lost 7 bases, and 17 bases lay between the germline ends. In germline, CDR1 is MDHEN, CDR2 SYDVKM. The CDR3 region is CASSSVMGQFNSPLHF. CDR3 nucleotides: TGTGCCAGCAGTTCTGTTATGGGGCAGTTCAATTCACCCCTCCACTTT.

This chain joins TRBV6-6 and TRBJ2-1; 7 bases line up with TRBD2. This CDR3 region has 14 residues. V gave up 2 bases and J gave up 9 bases; unmatched junction bases: 7. CDR1 is MNHNY, CDR2 SVGAGI, per germline (reference sequence). CDR3 nucleotides: TGTGCCAGCAGTTACACCCCTGGGGGGGGTGAGCAGTTCTTC. This gives the protein CASSYTPGGGEQFF.

The chain has TRBV12-5 and TRBJ1-5; tentative D call: TRBD1 (5 bases). From germline, CDR1 is LGHNT and CDR2 FRNRAP. The CDR3 loop spans 14 amino acids. V dropped 9 bases and J dropped 3 bases, with 15 bases sitting between them. CDR3 DNA: TGTGCTAGCCAGGGCCTGACCCTCAATCAGCCCCAGCATTTT. This encodes CASQGLTLNQPQHF.

The chain links TRBV19 to TRBJ2-1; maybe TRBD2 (6 bases). V shed 5 bases and J shed 7 bases, with 9 bases lying between them. The germline gives CDR1 LNHDA, CDR2 SQIVND (reference sequence). The CDR3 contains 12 residues. CDR3 sequence reads: CASSRSGNEQFF. In nucleotides, the CDR3 is TGTGCCAGTAGTCGGAGCGGGAATGAGCAGTTCTTC.

The rearrangement links TRBV5-1 to TRBJ2-1; TRBD2 agrees at 8 bases. The CDR3 is 16 residues long. Germline loops: CDR1 SGHRS, CDR2 YFSETQ. V lost 0 bases to trimming and J lost 6 bases; unmatched junction nucleotides: 8. The CDR3 bases are TGCGCCAGCAGCTTGGTTACGGGAGGGCCGTCCAATGAGCAGTTCTTC. It translates to CASSLVTGGPSNEQFF.

V is TRBV4-1 and J is TRBJ1-2; 11 bases agree with TRBD1. CDR3 size: 16 residues. CDR1 is MGHRA, CDR2 YSYEKL, per germline. Trimming cost V 0 bases and J 5 bases; bases outside gene matches: 5. The CDR3 reads CASSQDGTGGLYGYTF. As DNA, the CDR3 is TGCGCCAGCAGCCAAGATGGGACAGGGGGGTTGTATGGCTACACCTTC.

The gene calls are TRBV7-2 and TRBJ2-4; TRBD2 matches at 8 bases. V trimming: 4 bases; J trimming: 6 bases; junction bases outside the gene matches: 5. The germline V gene has CDR1 SGHTA and CDR2 FQGNSA. CDR3 size: 14 residues. The CDR3 sequence: CASSSREGPNIQYF. CDR3 bases: TGTGCCAGCAGCTCACGGGAGGGTCCAAACATTCAGTACTTC.

The chain combines TRBV7-9 with TRBJ2-4; 9 nucleotides line up with TRBD1. The CDR3 has 16 amino acids. V was clipped by 5 bases and J by 2 bases; unmatched bases: 7. CDR1 is SEHNR and CDR2 is FQNEAQ in the germline V gene (reference sequence). CDR3 in DNA: TGTGCCAGCAGCCGGGGACAGGGTGATCCCAAAAACATTCAGTACTTC. This codes for CASSRGQGDPKNIQYF.

This chain joins TRBV6-2 or TRBV6-3 and TRBJ1-2, with 8 nucleotides matching TRBD1. After removal of 5 bases from V and 7 bases from J, the junction contained 3 bases not matched to a gene. The CDR3 is 12 residues long. The germline V gene encodes CDR1 MNHEY and CDR2 SVGEGT. The CDR3 protein is CASSQGALGYTF. As DNA, the CDR3 is TGTGCCAGCAGTCAGGGGGCGCTTGGCTACACCTTC.

In its sample, this clone was seen a few times. The rearrangement links TRBV6-5 to TRBJ1-1; possible D gene TRBD1, 5 bases. The V and J ends lost 5 bases and 1 base respectively, with 14 bases between them. From germline, CDR1 is MNHEY and CDR2 SVGAGI. This CDR3 has 15 residues. The CDR3 DNA sequence: TGTGCCAGCAGTCGTATACAGGTGACGAACACTGAAGCTTTCTTT. It codes for CASSRIQVTNTEAFF.